This T cell receptor beta chain was retrieved from a study of control samples from healthy donors and cancer patients. V lost 4 bases and J lost 4; bases outside the gene matches: 3. Germline V gives CDR1 LNHDA, CDR2 SQIVND (reference sequence). The CDR3 runs 15 residues. Assay used: immunoSEQ multiplex PCR; TCRdb lists only in-frame clones, some missing. The sample contains some 120,000 clones, roughly 84% of which appear only once. This clone was seen ten or more times. The origin of this receptor is a man in his forties in good health. Sequencing was done on a sample of blood. The chain links TRBV19 to TRBJ2-2; 10 bases line up with TRBD1. The DNA of the CDR3 is TGTGCCAGTAGTACTTGGACAGGGGGCACCGGGGAGCTGTTTTTT. It encodes CASSTWTGGTGELFF.